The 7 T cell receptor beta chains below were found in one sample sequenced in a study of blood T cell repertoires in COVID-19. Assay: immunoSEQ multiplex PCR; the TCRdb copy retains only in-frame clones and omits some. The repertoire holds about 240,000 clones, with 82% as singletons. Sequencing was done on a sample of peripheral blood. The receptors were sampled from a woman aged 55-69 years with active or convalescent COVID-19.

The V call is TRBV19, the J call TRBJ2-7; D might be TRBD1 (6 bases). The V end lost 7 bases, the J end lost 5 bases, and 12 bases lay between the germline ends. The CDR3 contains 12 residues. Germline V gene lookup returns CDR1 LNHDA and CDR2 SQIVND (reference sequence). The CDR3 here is CASTDRTNEQYF. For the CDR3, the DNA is TGTGCCAGTACTGACAGGACGAACGAGCAGTACTTC.

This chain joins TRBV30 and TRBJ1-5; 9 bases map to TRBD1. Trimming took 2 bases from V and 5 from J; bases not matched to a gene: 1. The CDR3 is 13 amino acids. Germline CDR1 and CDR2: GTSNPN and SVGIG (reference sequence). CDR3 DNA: TGTGCCTGGAGTCGGACAGGGGATCAGCCCCAGCATTTT. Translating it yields CAWSRTGDQPQHF.

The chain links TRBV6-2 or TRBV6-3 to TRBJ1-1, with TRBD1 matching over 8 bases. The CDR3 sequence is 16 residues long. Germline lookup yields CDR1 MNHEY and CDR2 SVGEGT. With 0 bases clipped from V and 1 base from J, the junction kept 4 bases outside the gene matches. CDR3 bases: TGTGCCAGCAGTTACTCAAGGACAGGGCAGAACACTGAAGCTTTCTTT. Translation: CASSYSRTGQNTEAFF.

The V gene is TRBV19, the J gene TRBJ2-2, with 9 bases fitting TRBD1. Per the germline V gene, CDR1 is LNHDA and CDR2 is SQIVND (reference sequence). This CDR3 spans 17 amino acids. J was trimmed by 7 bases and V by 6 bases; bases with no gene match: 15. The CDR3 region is CASSRGQGPLQGGELFF. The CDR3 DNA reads TGTGCCAGTAGCCGAGGACAGGGGCCACTGCAAGGCGGGGAGCTGTTTTTT.

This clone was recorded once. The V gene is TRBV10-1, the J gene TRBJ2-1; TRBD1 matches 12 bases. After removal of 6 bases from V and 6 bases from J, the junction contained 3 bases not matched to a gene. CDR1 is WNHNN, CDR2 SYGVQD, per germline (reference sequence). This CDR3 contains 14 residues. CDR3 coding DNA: TGCGCCAGCAGCTCGGGACAGGGGGCCAATGAGCAGTTCTTC. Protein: CASSSGQGANEQFF.

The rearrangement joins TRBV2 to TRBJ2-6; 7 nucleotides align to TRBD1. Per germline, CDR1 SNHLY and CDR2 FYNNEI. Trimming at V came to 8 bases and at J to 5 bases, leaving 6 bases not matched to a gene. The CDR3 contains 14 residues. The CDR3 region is CASGEGARANVLTF. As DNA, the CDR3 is TGTGCCAGCGGCGAGGGGGCGAGGGCCAACGTCCTGACTTTC.

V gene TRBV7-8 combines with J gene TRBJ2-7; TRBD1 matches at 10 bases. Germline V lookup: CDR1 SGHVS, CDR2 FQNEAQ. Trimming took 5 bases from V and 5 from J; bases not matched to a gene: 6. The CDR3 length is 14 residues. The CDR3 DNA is TGTGCCAGCAGCCCCCGGACAGGGGGAGACGAGCAGTACTTC. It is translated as CASSPRTGGDEQYF.